A single sample gave rise to the 13 T cell receptor beta chains below, sequenced in a study of blood T cell repertoires in COVID-19. Clones were read by immunoSEQ multiplex PCR, and TCRdb kept only the in-frame ones, dropping some. This sample has some 70,000 clones, with about 80% found just once. The source material was peripheral blood. Receptors originate from a woman between 55 and 75 years old with acute or convalescent COVID-19.

The chain joins TRBV29-1 to TRBJ1-1; D remains ambiguous. CDR1 and CDR2 from the germline V gene are SQVTM and ANQGSEA. This CDR3 has 15 amino acids. V was trimmed by 2 bases and J by 8 bases, leaving 21 bases between them. DNA for the CDR3: TGCAGCGTTGAAAGAGGGTGGGGAAATCGTGGAGAAGCTTTCTTT. This gives the protein CSVERGWGNRGEAFF.

This rearrangement joins TRBV5-5 to TRBJ1-1, with TRBD1 matching over 10 bases. Germline V gene sequence: CDR1 SGHKS, CDR2 YYEKEE (reference sequence). J gave up 4 bases and V 4 bases, and 10 bases lay outside the gene matches. The CDR3 is 16 residues long. This chain's CDR3 is CASSPGTGAGFTEAFF. The CDR3 DNA follows: TGTGCCAGCAGCCCGGGGACAGGGGCGGGTTTCACTGAAGCTTTCTTT.

The rearrangement uses TRBV10-2 and TRBJ2-5; TRBD2 matches at 12 bases. The CDR3 extends over 15 amino acids. V shed 8 bases and J 1 base; nucleotides not matched to a gene: 5. Germline CDR1 WSHSY, CDR2 SAAADI. CDR3 DNA: TGCGCCAGCGCCCGGACTAGCGGGATCCAAGAGACCCAGTACTTC. Its protein is CASARTSGIQETQYF.

The rearrangement joins TRBV29-1 to TRBJ2-3; D is perhaps TRBD2 (6 bases). The CDR3 length is 15 residues. The germline V gene has CDR1 SQVTM and CDR2 ANQGSEA. The V end lost 2 bases, the J end lost 0 bases, and 12 bases lay between the germline ends. The CDR3 coding sequence is TGCAGCGTTGAATCCGGGACTTCTAGCACAGATACGCAGTATTTT. This sequence encodes CSVESGTSSTDTQYF.

The V and J genes are TRBV18 and TRBJ1-1; D not resolved. The CDR3 is 14 amino acids. Germline lookup yields CDR1 KGHSH and CDR2 LQKENI. Trimming left V 2 bases short and J 6 bases short, with 13 bases between. CDR3 sequence reads: CASSPGGLGSEAFF. The CDR3 bases are TGTGCCAGCTCACCAGGAGGCCTGGGGTCTGAAGCTTTCTTT.

The genes are TRBV7-7 and TRBJ2-7, with D unresolved. From germline, CDR1 is SSHAT and CDR2 FNYEAQ (reference sequence). The CDR3 length is 13 residues. Trimming removed 2 bases from V and 5 bases from J, with 10 bases in between. The CDR3 coding sequence is TGTGCCAGCAGCTTATCAAACAGCCACGAGCAGTACTTC. It specifies CASSLSNSHEQYF.

The chain recombines TRBV19 with TRBJ1-4; no reliable D call. Deletions cut 4 bases from V and 8 bases from J, with 8 bases between. CDR1 and CDR2 (germline): LNHDA, SQIVND (reference sequence). This CDR3 comprises 12 residues. CDR3 DNA: TGTGCCAGTAGTAGCGGAAGCGAAAAACTGTTTTTT. Translated, it gives CASSSGSEKLFF.

The J gene is TRBJ1-1, the V gene TRBV5-1, with D possibly TRBD1 on 6 matching bases. The CDR3 spans 13 residues. Deletions cut 1 base from V and 4 bases from J, with 8 bases between. Germline V gene sequence: CDR1 SGHRS, CDR2 YFSETQ. DNA of the CDR3: TGCGCCAGCAGCTTGTCACAGGGCACTGAAGCTTTCTTT. Translating it yields CASSLSQGTEAFF.

This clone was seen a single time. The chain has TRBV27 and TRBJ1-2; D is undetermined. Germline CDR1 is MNHEY and CDR2 is SMNVEV (reference sequence). The CDR3 has 14 residues. Trimming removed 8 bases at V and 7 bases at J, with 20 bases between. DNA of the CDR3: TGTGCCAGCTCATACTCGGGGATATCGGGTGGCTACACCTTC. Translating it yields CASSYSGISGGYTF.

The J gene is TRBJ1-2, the V gene TRBV19, with TRBD1 as a possible D gene (6 bases). The V and J ends lost 2 bases and 8 bases respectively, with 12 bases between them. CDR3 length equals 13 residues. Germline CDR1 LNHDA, CDR2 SQIVND (reference sequence). The CDR3 sequence: CASSIQQGNGYTF. The CDR3, as DNA: TGTGCCAGTAGTATACAACAGGGTAACGGCTACACCTTC.

The chain employs TRBV9 and TRBJ1-1; TRBD1 matches 7 bases. J gave up 1 base and V 4 bases, and 4 bases lay outside the gene matches. The germline V gene has CDR1 SGDLS and CDR2 YYNGEE. This CDR3 is 14 amino acids long. The CDR3 DNA reads as TGTGCCAGCAGCCCCGGGACAGCGAACACTGAAGCTTTCTTT. Translating gives CASSPGTANTEAFF.

The V and J genes are TRBV5-1 and TRBJ1-3; D is perhaps TRBD1 (5 bases). This CDR3 contains 16 residues. V was pared by 0 bases and J by 8 bases, with 18 bases between. CDR1 and CDR2 from the germline V gene are SGHRS and YFSETQ. The CDR3 DNA reads TGCGCCAGCAGCTTGGCCGGGACTGTAAGCGGGGACACCATATATTTT. Protein sequence: CASSLAGTVSGDTIYF.

The chain uses TRBV7-2 and TRBJ2-3; 12 bases map to TRBD2. The CDR3 loop spans 17 amino acids. From germline, CDR1 is SGHTA and CDR2 FQGNSA. J gave up 5 bases and V 2 bases, and 8 bases lay outside the gene matches. CDR3 in amino acids: CASSLTLAGGNKDTQYF. CDR3 DNA: TGTGCCAGCAGCTTAACCCTAGCGGGGGGGAACAAAGATACGCAGTATTTT.